This T cell receptor beta chain was documented in a study of blood T cells in healthy people across ages. In its sample, this clonotype was seen a few times. Donors ranged from about 6 to 95 years old and were healthy Caucasians in Russia. Alongside a J-beta primer mix, a sample-barcoded 5' primer served in a second PCR lasting roughly 6 to 11 cycles. A single record per CDR3 protein comes from TCRdb applying MiXCR to the 5' RACE reads. The sample holds roughly 1 million distinct CDR3 sequences; under 30% are singletons and the top ten take around 0.75%. The same data also went into a second study, on T cells of mothers and their children. That study reports: A few healthy Caucasian mothers served as donors, and their six children did as well. The study obtained over 9.5 million TCR beta CDR3 reads per mother and some 3 million per child.

This clonotype was obtained from a girl aged 2-15 years in good health. The sample consisted of blood.

CDR3 sequence reads: CASSLVGISNQPQHF. The CDR3 DNA sequence: TGTGCCAGCAGCTTAGTGGGCATTAGCAATCAGCCCCAGCATTTT. The chain combines TRBV7-2 with TRBJ1-5; D gene ambiguous. Germline V gene data show CDR1 as SGHTA and CDR2 as FQGNSA. CDR3 length: 15 residues. The V gene lost 1 base and the J gene lost 0 bases, with 7 bases spanning the gap.